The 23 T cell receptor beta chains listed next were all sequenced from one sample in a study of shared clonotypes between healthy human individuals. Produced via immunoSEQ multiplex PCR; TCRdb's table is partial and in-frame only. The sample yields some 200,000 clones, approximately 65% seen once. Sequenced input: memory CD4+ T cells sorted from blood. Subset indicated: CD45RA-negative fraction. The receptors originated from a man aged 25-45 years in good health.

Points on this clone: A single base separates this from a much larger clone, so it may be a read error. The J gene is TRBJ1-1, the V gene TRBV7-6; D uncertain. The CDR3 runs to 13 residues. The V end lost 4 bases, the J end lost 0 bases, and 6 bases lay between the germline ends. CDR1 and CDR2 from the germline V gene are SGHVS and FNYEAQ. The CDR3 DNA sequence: TGTGCCAGCAGCTCAGGCCTGAACACTGAAGCTTTCTTT. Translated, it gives CASSSGLNTEAFF.

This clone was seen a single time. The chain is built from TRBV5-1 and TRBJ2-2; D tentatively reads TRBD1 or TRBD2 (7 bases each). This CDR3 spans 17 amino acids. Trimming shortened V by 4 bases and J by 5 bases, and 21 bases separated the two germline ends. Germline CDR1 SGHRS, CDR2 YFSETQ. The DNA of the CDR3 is TGCGCCAGCAGCCCCCGGGGAGGGGGCTTGGCTACCGGGGAGCTGTTTTTT. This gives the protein CASSPRGGGLATGELFF.

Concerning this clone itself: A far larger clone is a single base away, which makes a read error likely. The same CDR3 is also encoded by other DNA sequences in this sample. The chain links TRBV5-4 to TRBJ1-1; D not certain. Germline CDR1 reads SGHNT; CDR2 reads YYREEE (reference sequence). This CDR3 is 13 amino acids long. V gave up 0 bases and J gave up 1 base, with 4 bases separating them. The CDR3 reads CASSLGGNTEAFF. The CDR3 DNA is TGTGCCAGCAGCTTGGGGGGGAACACTGAAGCTTTCTTT.

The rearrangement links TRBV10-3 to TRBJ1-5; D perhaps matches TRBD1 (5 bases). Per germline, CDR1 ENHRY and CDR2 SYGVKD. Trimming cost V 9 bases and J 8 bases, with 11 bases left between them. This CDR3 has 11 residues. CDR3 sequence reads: CAIGTDEPQHF. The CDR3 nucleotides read TGTGCCATAGGGACCGACGAGCCCCAGCATTTT.

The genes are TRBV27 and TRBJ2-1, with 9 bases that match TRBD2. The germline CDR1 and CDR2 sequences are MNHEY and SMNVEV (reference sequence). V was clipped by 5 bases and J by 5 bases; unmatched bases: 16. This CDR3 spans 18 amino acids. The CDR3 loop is CASSLRVTKVAGDNEQFF. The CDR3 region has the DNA TGTGCCAGCAGTCTTAGAGTCACTAAAGTAGCGGGAGACAATGAGCAGTTCTTC.

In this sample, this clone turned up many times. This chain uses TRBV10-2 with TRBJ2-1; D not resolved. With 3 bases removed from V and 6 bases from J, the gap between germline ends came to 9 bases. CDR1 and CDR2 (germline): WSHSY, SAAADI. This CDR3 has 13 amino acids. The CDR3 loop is CASSDFLTNEQFF. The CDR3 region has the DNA TGCGCCAGCAGTGATTTCCTGACCAATGAGCAGTTCTTC.

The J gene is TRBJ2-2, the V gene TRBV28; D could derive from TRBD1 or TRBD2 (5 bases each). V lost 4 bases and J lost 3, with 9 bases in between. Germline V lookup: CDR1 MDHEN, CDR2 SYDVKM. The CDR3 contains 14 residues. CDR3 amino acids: CASSSGTYTGELFF. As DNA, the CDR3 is TGTGCCAGCAGTTCCGGGACGTACACCGGGGAGCTGTTTTTT. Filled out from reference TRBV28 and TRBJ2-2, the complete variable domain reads DVKVTQSSRYLVKRTGEKVFLECVQDMDHENMFWYRQDPGLGLRLIYFSYDVKMKEKGDIPEGYSVSREKKERFSLILESASTNQTSMYLCASSSGTYTGELFFGEGSRLTVL.

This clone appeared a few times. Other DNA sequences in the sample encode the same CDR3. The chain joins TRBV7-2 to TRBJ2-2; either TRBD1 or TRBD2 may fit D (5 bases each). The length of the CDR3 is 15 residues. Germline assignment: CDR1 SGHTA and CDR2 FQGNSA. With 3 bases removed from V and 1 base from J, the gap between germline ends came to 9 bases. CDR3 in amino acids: CASSLGGGNTGELFF. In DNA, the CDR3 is TGTGCCAGCAGCTTGGGTGGGGGGAACACCGGGGAGCTGTTTTTT. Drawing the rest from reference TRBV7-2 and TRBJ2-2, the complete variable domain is GAGVSQSPSNKVTEKGKDVELRCDPISGHTALYWYRQSLGQGLEFLIYFQGNSAPDKSGLPSDRFSAERTGGSVSTLTIQRTQQEDSAVYLCASSLGGGNTGELFFGEGSRLTVL.

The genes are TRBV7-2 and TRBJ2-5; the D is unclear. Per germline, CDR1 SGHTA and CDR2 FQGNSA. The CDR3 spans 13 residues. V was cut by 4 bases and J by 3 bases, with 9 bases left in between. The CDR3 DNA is TGTGCCAGCAGCTCCCAAACTAAAGAGACCCAGTACTTC. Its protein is CASSSQTKETQYF. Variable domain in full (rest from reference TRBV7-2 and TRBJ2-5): GAGVSQSPSNKVTEKGKDVELRCDPISGHTALYWYRQSLGQGLEFLIYFQGNSAPDKSGLPSDRFSAERTGGSVSTLTIQRTQQEDSAVYLCASSSQTKETQYFGPGTRLLVL.

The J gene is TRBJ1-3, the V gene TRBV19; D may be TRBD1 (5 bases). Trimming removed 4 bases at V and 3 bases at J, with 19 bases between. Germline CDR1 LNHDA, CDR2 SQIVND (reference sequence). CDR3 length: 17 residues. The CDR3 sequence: CASSTLRQNYYGNTIYF. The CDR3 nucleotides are TGTGCCAGTAGTACCCTCCGACAGAACTACTATGGAAACACCATATATTTT.

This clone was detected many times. The CDR3 DNA is TGTGCCAGTAGGGGATCGGACAGGGGTTCCCACAATGAGCAGTTCTTC. This encodes CASRGSDRGSHNEQFF. The J gene is TRBJ2-1, the V gene TRBV19, with 9 bases that match TRBD1. Germline trimming cut 6 bases from V and 5 bases from J; bases unmatched to any gene: 11. Germline V gene sequence: CDR1 LNHDA, CDR2 SQIVND (reference sequence). The CDR3 contains 16 residues.

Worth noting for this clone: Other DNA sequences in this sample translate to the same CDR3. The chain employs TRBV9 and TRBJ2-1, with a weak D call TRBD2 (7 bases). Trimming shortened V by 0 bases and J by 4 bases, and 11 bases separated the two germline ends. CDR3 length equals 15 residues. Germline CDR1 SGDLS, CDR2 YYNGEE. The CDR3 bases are TGTGCCAGCAGCGTAGGCAGCGGGACATACAATGAGCAGTTCTTC. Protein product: CASSVGSGTYNEQFF.

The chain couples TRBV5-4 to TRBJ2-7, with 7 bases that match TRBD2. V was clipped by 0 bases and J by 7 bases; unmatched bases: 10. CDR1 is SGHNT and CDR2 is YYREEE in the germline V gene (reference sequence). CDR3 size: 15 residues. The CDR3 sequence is CASSLGGSGESEQYF. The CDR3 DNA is TGTGCCAGCAGCTTGGGGGGGAGCGGGGAGAGTGAGCAGTACTTC. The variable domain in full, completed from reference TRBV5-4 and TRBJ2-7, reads ETGVTQSPTHLIKTRGQQVTLRCSSQSGHNTVSWYQQALGQGPQFIFQYYREEENGRGNFPPRFSGLQFPNYSSELNVNALELDDSALYLCASSLGGSGESEQYFGPGTRLTVT.

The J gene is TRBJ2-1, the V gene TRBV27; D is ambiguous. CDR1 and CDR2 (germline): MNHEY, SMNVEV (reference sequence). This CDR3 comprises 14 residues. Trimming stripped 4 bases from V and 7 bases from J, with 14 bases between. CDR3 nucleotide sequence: TGTGCCAGCAGTTCGCGACGTACGGGTAATGAGCAGTTCTTC. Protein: CASSSRRTGNEQFF.

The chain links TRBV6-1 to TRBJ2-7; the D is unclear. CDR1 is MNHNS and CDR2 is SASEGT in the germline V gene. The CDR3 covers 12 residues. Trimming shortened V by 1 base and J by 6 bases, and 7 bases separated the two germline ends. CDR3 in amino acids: CASSEEWGEQYF. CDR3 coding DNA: TGTGCCAGCAGTGAAGAATGGGGCGAGCAGTACTTC.

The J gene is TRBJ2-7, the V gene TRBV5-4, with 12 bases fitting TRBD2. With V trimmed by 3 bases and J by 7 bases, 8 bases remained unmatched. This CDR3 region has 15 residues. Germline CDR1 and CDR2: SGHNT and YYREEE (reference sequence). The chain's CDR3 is CASSSQLAGGQEQYF. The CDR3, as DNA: TGTGCCAGCAGCTCACAACTAGCGGGAGGTCAAGAGCAGTACTTC.

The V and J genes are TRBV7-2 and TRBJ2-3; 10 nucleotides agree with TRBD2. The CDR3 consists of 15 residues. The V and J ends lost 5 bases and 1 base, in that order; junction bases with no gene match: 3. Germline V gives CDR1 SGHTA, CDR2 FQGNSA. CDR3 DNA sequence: TGTGCCAGCAGCCCCGGGACTAGCGGCACAGATACGCAGTATTTT. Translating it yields CASSPGTSGTDTQYF.

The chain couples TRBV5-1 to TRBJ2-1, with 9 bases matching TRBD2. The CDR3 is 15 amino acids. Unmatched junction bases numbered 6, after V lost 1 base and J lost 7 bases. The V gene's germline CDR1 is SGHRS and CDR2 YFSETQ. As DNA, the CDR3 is TGCGCCAGCAGCTTGACCGCGGGAGGGCAAAATGAGCAGTTCTTC. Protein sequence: CASSLTAGGQNEQFF.

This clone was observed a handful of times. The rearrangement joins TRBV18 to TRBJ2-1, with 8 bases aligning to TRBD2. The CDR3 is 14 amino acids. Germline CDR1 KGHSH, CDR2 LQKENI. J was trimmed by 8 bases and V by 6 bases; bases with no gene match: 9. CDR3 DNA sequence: TGTGCCAGCTCCGGGACTAGTCGGGAGGATGAGCAGTTCTTC. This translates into CASSGTSREDEQFF.

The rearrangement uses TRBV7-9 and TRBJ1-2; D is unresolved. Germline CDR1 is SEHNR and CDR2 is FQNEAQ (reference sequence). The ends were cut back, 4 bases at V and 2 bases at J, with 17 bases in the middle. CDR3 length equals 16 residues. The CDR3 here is CASSSGGRQGNYGYTF. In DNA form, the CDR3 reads TGTGCCAGCAGCTCGGGCGGGAGACAAGGAAACTATGGCTACACCTTC.

This CDR3 is CASASGETQYF. In DNA form, the CDR3 reads TGTGCCAGCGCATCCGGAGAGACCCAGTACTTC. J is TRBJ2-5 and V is TRBV19; D remains ambiguous. The ends were cut back, 9 bases at V and 4 bases at J, with 9 bases in the middle. The CDR3 runs 11 residues. In germline, CDR1 is LNHDA, CDR2 SQIVND (reference sequence). Using reference TRBV19 and TRBJ2-5 for the parts outside the CDR3, the full variable domain is DGGITQSPKYLFRKEGQNVTLSCEQNLNHDAMYWYRQDPGQGLRLIYYSQIVNDFQKGDIAEGYSVSREKKESFPLTVTSAQKNPTAFYLCASASGETQYFGPGTRLLVL.

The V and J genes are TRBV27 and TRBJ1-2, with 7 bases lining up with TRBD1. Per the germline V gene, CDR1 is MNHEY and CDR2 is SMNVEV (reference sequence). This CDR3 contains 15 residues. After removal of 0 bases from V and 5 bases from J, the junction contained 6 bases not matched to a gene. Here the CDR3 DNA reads TGTGCCAGCAGTTTATCGACAGGGCTGGGTTATGGCTACACCTTC. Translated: CASSLSTGLGYGYTF.

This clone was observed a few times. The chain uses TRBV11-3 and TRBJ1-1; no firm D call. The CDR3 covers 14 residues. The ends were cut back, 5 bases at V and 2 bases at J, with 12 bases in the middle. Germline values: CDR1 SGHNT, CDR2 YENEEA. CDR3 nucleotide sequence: TGTGCCAGCAGCCGTTCGGGCGGTAACACTGAAGCTTTCTTT. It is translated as CASSRSGGNTEAFF.